The 26 T cell receptor beta chains below come from one sample, sequenced in a study of T-cell memory formation after mild COVID-19. TCRdb recomputed calls from the 5' RACE reads with MiXCR, one row per CDR3 protein. The table shows fewer than 200,000 distinct CDR3 sequences, with around 20% occurring only once. Source material: PBMCs or a T cell subset sorted from them (not recorded which). The receptors were sampled from a man between 18 and 35 years old who had mild COVID-19 (a few samples of this study predate the infection). Cell type and time point are not known.

The CDR3 loop reads CASSPASGNTIYF. As DNA, the CDR3 is TGTGCCAGCAGCCCGGCCTCCGGAAACACCATATATTTT. The chain combines TRBV5-4 with TRBJ1-3; D gene unclear. The CDR3 length is 13 residues. Germline CDR1 reads SGHNT; CDR2 reads YYREEE (reference sequence). V was trimmed by 4 bases and J by 4 bases, leaving 9 bases between them.

This rearrangement joins TRBV5-1 to TRBJ2-6, with D uncertain. The germline gives CDR1 SGHRS, CDR2 YFSETQ. The V end lost 2 bases, the J end lost 4 bases, and 10 bases lay between the germline ends. The CDR3 has 15 amino acids. CDR3 amino acids: CASSLWDTGANVLTF. CDR3 bases: TGCGCCAGCAGCTTATGGGATACCGGGGCCAACGTCCTGACTTTC.

In its sample, this clonotype was seen many times. The rearrangement joins TRBV6-6 to TRBJ2-5, with D possibly being TRBD2 (6 bases). The CDR3 contains 14 residues. The germline V and J ends were trimmed by 5 bases and 1 base, with 11 bases remaining between them. Germline lookup yields CDR1 MNHNY and CDR2 SVGAGI (reference sequence). The CDR3 loop is CASSPDGGQETQYF. CDR3 in DNA: TGTGCCAGCAGTCCCGACGGGGGCCAAGAGACCCAGTACTTC.

The rearrangement links TRBV7-2 to TRBJ2-1; 11 bases are shared with TRBD2. Germline CDR1 and CDR2: SGHTA and FQGNSA. The CDR3 has 14 residues. The V gene end was trimmed by 5 bases and the J gene end by 6 bases; junction bases not matched to a gene: 3. As DNA, the CDR3 is TGTGCCAGCAGCGCTAGCGGGGGGAGCAATGAGCAGTTCTTC. Translated, it gives CASSASGGSNEQFF. Full variable domain (rest looked up from reference TRBV7-2 and TRBJ2-1): GAGVSQSPSNKVTEKGKDVELRCDPISGHTALYWYRQSLGQGLEFLIYFQGNSAPDKSGLPSDRFSAERTGGSVSTLTIQRTQQEDSAVYLCASSASGGSNEQFFGPGTRLTVL.

The CDR3 here is CASSFEAGTRSTDTQYF. For the CDR3, the DNA is TGTGCCAGCAGCTTCGAGGCCGGGACCCGTAGCACAGATACGCAGTATTTT. The chain links TRBV7-6 to TRBJ2-3; D could derive from TRBD1 or TRBD2 (5 bases each). Germline assignment: CDR1 SGHVS and CDR2 FNYEAQ. V was cut by 3 bases and J by 0 bases, with 16 bases left in between. The CDR3 is 17 amino acids. The full variable domain, with the rest looked up from reference TRBV7-6 and TRBJ2-3, is GAGVSQSPRYKVTKRGQDVALRCDPISGHVSLYWYRQALGQGPEFLTYFNYEAQQDKSGLPNDRFSAERPEGSISTLTIQRTEQRDSAMYRCASSFEAGTRSTDTQYFGPGTRLTVL.

V gene TRBV12-5 combines with J gene TRBJ1-1, with D possibly matching TRBD1 (5 bases). CDR3 length: 13 residues. Germline lookup yields CDR1 LGHNT and CDR2 FRNRAP. V gave up 2 bases and J gave up 5 bases, with 9 bases separating them. The CDR3 spells CASGLRGWTEAFF. The CDR3 region has the DNA TGTGCTAGTGGTTTGCGGGGCTGGACTGAAGCTTTCTTT.

This clonotype was observed a few times. V gene TRBV11-2 combines with J gene TRBJ1-2; 8 bases fit TRBD1. CDR3 length: 15 residues. After removal of 7 bases from V and 5 bases from J, the junction contained 12 bases not matched to a gene. Germline loops: CDR1 SGHAT, CDR2 FQNNGV. This chain's CDR3 is CASTNRTGSVYGYTF. The CDR3 nucleotides are TGTGCCAGCACCAACCGGACAGGGAGCGTTTATGGCTACACCTTC.

This clonotype was observed a few times. V usage is TRBV20-1 and J usage is TRBJ1-4, with D hard to call. The CDR3 has 16 residues. V was shortened by 1 base and J by 0 bases, with 12 bases between the two germline ends. Germline lookup yields CDR1 DFQATT and CDR2 SNEGSKA (reference sequence). CDR3 nucleotides: TGCAGTGCTAGAGGGGAATTTTTCACAACTAATGAAAAACTGTTTTTT. Translation: CSARGEFFTTNEKLFF.

The V call is TRBV28, the J call TRBJ2-3; D tentatively fits TRBD1 or TRBD2 (5 bases each). V was clipped by 4 bases and J by 4 bases, with 12 bases between them. The V gene's germline CDR1 is MDHEN and CDR2 SYDVKM. This CDR3 is 14 amino acids long. The CDR3 DNA reads as TGTGCCAGCAGTTCGACCCTGGGGGCAGATACGCAGTATTTT. Protein: CASSSTLGADTQYF. The whole variable domain, remainder taken from reference TRBV28 and TRBJ2-3, is DVKVTQSSRYLVKRTGEKVFLECVQDMDHENMFWYRQDPGLGLRLIYFSYDVKMKEKGDIPEGYSVSREKKERFSLILESASTNQTSMYLCASSSTLGADTQYFGPGTRLTVL.

V gene TRBV7-9 combines with J gene TRBJ2-5; D might be TRBD1 (5 bases). Germline-derived CDR1 and CDR2 are SEHNR and FQNEAQ (reference sequence). Trimming removed 5 bases at V and 5 bases at J, with 21 bases between. The CDR3 has 16 amino acids. CDR3 nucleotide sequence: TGTGCCAGCAGCCCAGGGATCGGCAGGGCCGGGGAGACCCAGTACTTC. Protein: CASSPGIGRAGETQYF. Combining the CDR3 with reference TRBV7-9 and TRBJ2-5 gives the whole variable domain DTGVSQNPRHKITKRGQNVTFRCDPISEHNRLYWYRQTLGQGPEFLTYFQNEAQLEKSRLLSDRFSAERPKGSFSTLEIQRTEQGDSAMYLCASSPGIGRAGETQYFGPGTRLLVL.

The V call is TRBV7-9, the J call TRBJ1-1; possible D gene TRBD1, 5 bases. V lost 7 bases and J 5 bases, leaving 17 bases between the germline ends. The CDR3 contains 14 residues. Germline loops: CDR1 SEHNR, CDR2 FQNEAQ (reference sequence). The CDR3 spells CASNPTGVGTEAFF. The CDR3 nucleotides read TGTGCCAGCAACCCCACGGGGGTAGGTACTGAAGCTTTCTTT. Variable domain in full (rest from reference TRBV7-9 and TRBJ1-1): DTGVSQNPRHKITKRGQNVTFRCDPISEHNRLYWYRQTLGQGPEFLTYFQNEAQLEKSRLLSDRFSAERPKGSFSTLEIQRTEQGDSAMYLCASNPTGVGTEAFFGQGTRLTVV.

This clonotype was recorded at least ten times. V gene TRBV3-1 combines with J gene TRBJ2-7; no clear D. V was cut by 4 bases and J by 0 bases, with 10 bases left in between. Germline V CDR1 and CDR2: LGHDT, YNNKEL (reference sequence). This CDR3 comprises 14 residues. The CDR3 loop reads CASSPSYSSYEQYF. The CDR3 DNA reads TGTGCCAGCAGCCCTTCCTATAGCTCCTACGAGCAGTACTTC.

The chain couples TRBV6-5 to TRBJ2-4; the match to TRBD2 covers 14 bases. The germline V gene has CDR1 MNHEY and CDR2 SVGAGI. Germline trimming cut 6 bases from V and 4 bases from J; bases unmatched to any gene: 8. The CDR3 extends over 17 amino acids. DNA of the CDR3: TGTGCCAGCAGCGGCCCAAGGACTAGCGGGGGGAAAAACATTCAGTACTTC. This codes for CASSGPRTSGGKNIQYF.

This clonotype was seen a few times. V usage is TRBV5-1 and J usage is TRBJ2-1; D is unresolved. With 4 bases removed from V and 3 bases from J, the gap between germline ends came to 17 bases. In germline, CDR1 is SGHRS, CDR2 YFSETQ. This CDR3 spans 16 amino acids. This CDR3 is CASSPEAAAFYNEQFF. CDR3 nucleotide sequence: TGCGCCAGCAGCCCCGAGGCGGCAGCTTTCTACAATGAGCAGTTCTTC.

This chain connects TRBV5-1 to TRBJ2-3, with D perhaps matching TRBD2 (6 bases). CDR3 length: 14 residues. V gave up 4 bases and J gave up 2 bases, with 11 bases separating them. CDR1 and CDR2 from the germline V gene are SGHRS and YFSETQ. The chain's CDR3 is CASSPGGDTDTQYF. CDR3 in DNA: TGCGCCAGCAGCCCCGGGGGAGACACAGATACGCAGTATTTT.

This chain uses TRBV2 with TRBJ2-1, with 9 bases identical to TRBD1. This CDR3 region has 14 residues. The germline gives CDR1 SNHLY, CDR2 FYNNEI. Germline trimming cut 7 bases from V and 5 bases from J; bases unmatched to any gene: 6. The CDR3 spells CASTRDRVDNEQFF. For the CDR3, the DNA is TGTGCCAGCACGCGGGACAGGGTCGACAATGAGCAGTTCTTC.

This clonotype was detected only a few times. The chain carries TRBV5-1 and TRBJ1-1; weak D call: TRBD1 (5 bases). The CDR3 spans 15 residues. Germline loops: CDR1 SGHRS, CDR2 YFSETQ. Trimming stripped 4 bases from V and 3 bases from J, with 16 bases between. The CDR3 spells CASSERTTRDTEAFF. CDR3 DNA sequence: TGCGCCAGCAGCGAACGAACCACCAGGGACACTGAAGCTTTCTTT.

V gene TRBV12-3 or TRBV12-4 combines with J gene TRBJ2-4; no reliable D call. V was clipped by 5 bases and J by 5 bases, with 13 bases between them. The CDR3 extends over 14 amino acids. The CDR3 is CASSVQGSENIQYF. The CDR3 DNA follows: TGTGCCAGCAGTGTACAAGGTAGTGAAAACATTCAGTACTTC.

This clonotype was seen many times. This chain joins TRBV4-3 and TRBJ1-2; D might be TRBD1 (6 bases). Looked up from germline, CDR1 is LGHNA and CDR2 is YSLEER. The CDR3 runs to 16 residues. V lost 4 bases, J lost 7 bases, and 22 bases lay in between. The CDR3 is CASSRTGFSGVGGYTF. DNA for the CDR3: TGCGCCAGCAGCCGCACAGGGTTTTCGGGTGTGGGTGGCTACACCTTC.

This clonotype has only a few counts. The V call is TRBV5-1, the J call TRBJ1-1, with D possibly matching TRBD1 (6 bases). The CDR3 contains 15 residues. V lost 4 bases and J 1 base, leaving 14 bases between the germline ends. Germline assignment: CDR1 SGHRS and CDR2 YFSETQ. CDR3 nucleotide sequence: TGCGCCAGCAGCCGGGGGGACACTCAGAACACTGAAGCTTTCTTT. Translating it yields CASSRGDTQNTEAFF.

This clonotype was counted a few times. V is TRBV5-1 and J is TRBJ2-2, with D perhaps TRBD1 (5 bases). CDR1 is SGHRS, CDR2 YFSETQ, per germline. This CDR3 comprises 16 residues. Trimming left V 3 bases short and J 1 base short, with 13 bases between. The CDR3 region is CASSSTDSMNTGELFF. The CDR3 nucleotides are TGCGCCAGCAGCTCGACAGACTCTATGAACACCGGGGAGCTGTTTTTT. Combining the CDR3 with reference TRBV5-1 and TRBJ2-2 gives the whole variable domain KAGVTQTPRYLIKTRGQQVTLSCSPISGHRSVSWYQQTPGQGLQFLFEYFSETQRNKGNFPGRFSGRQFSNSRSEMNVSTLELGDSALYLCASSSTDSMNTGELFFGEGSRLTVL.

V usage is TRBV12-3 or TRBV12-4 and J usage is TRBJ1-5; possibly TRBD1 for D (5 bases). The CDR3 consists of 15 residues. Deletions cut 2 bases from V and 0 bases from J, with 8 bases between. Here the CDR3 reads CASSLTRDSNQPQHF. The CDR3 DNA follows: TGTGCCAGCAGTTTAACCAGGGATAGCAATCAGCCCCAGCATTTT.

This clonotype was detected once. V and J are TRBV18 and TRBJ2-2; TRBD1 matches 9 bases. Germline V gene sequence: CDR1 KGHSH, CDR2 LQKENI. J gave up 3 bases and V 4 bases, and 12 bases lay outside the gene matches. This CDR3 is 18 amino acids long. The CDR3 sequence: CASSRDNRGLSHTGELFF. DNA for the CDR3: TGTGCCAGCTCACGGGACAACAGGGGGCTGTCCCACACCGGGGAGCTGTTTTTT.

The chain links TRBV5-6 to TRBJ1-2; D may be TRBD1 (6 bases). V shed 3 bases and J shed 4 bases, with 13 bases lying between them. The CDR3 is 14 amino acids. The V gene's germline CDR1 is SGHDT and CDR2 YYEEEE. In DNA, the CDR3 is TGTGCCAGCAGCTGGAGAGGGGGGAGCTATGGCTACACCTTC. It yields the protein CASSWRGGSYGYTF.

The chain recombines TRBV10-1 with TRBJ1-2, with no clear D. This CDR3 spans 13 amino acids. Trimming took off 3 bases at V and 3 bases at J, with 8 bases between the two ends. CDR1 and CDR2 from the germline V gene are WNHNN and SYGVQD (reference sequence). The DNA of the CDR3 is TGCGCCAGCAGTGACGGCCTCCACTATGGCTACACCTTC. It translates to CASSDGLHYGYTF.

This clonotype occurred a few times. The chain recombines TRBV29-1 with TRBJ1-6; no firm D call. The CDR3 is made up of 12 amino acids. Between the trimmed V and J ends, which lost 7 bases and 7 bases, there was a span of 11 bases. Germline CDR1 is SQVTM and CDR2 is ANQGSEA. The CDR3 sequence: CSAGEANSPLHF. CDR3 nucleotide sequence: TGCAGCGCCGGAGAGGCGAATTCACCCCTCCACTTT.